This passage covers 24 T cell receptor beta chains from one sample sequenced in a study of regulatory T cells in long-lasting Graves disease. Time point given: newly diagnosed GD, antithyroid drugs for less than 3 months. Following extraction of RNA from PBMCs, that RNA was used to make the TCR library. In building TCR beta libraries, iRepertoire HTBI primers were used together with Arm-PCR of CDR3 regions. Each CDR3 protein is one row after TCRdb ran MiXCR on the multiplex PCR reads. The sample contains around 460,000 distinct CDR3 sequences, 14% of which appear only once. The sample also formed part of further work on T cells in Graves' hyperthyroidism and ophthalmopathy.

The input for sequencing was peripheral blood mononuclear cells (PBMCs), taken at new diagnosis, from a patient treated with antithyroid drugs. Source of these receptors: a woman aged 50 to 60 with Graves disease.

The rearrangement uses TRBV2 and TRBJ2-1; 8 bases agree with TRBD1. CDR3 size: 11 residues. The V and J ends lost 9 bases and 7 bases, in that order; junction bases with no gene match: 2. Germline V lookup: CDR1 SNHLY, CDR2 FYNNEI. In nucleotides, the CDR3 is TGTGCCAGGGACAGGGCGAATGAGCAGTTCTTC. Its translation is CARDRANEQFF.

The chain recombines TRBV6-2 or TRBV6-3 with TRBJ2-3; TRBD2 is a possible D gene (6 bases). In germline, CDR1 is MNHEY, CDR2 SVGEGT. V was trimmed by 5 bases and J by 1 base, leaving 13 bases between them. There are 15 residues in the CDR3. CDR3 sequence: CASSPGTFRTDTQYF. For the CDR3, the DNA is TGTGCCAGCAGTCCAGGGACTTTTCGCACAGATACGCAGTATTTT.

Many counts were recorded for this clonotype. The V and J genes are TRBV2 and TRBJ2-2; a weak D match, TRBD2 (5 bases). Between the trimmed V and J ends, which lost 5 bases and 4 bases, there was a span of 8 bases. The CDR3 covers 13 residues. The V gene's germline CDR1 is SNHLY and CDR2 FYNNEI. The CDR3 DNA is TGTGCCAGCAGTTCTAGCATCACCGGGGAGCTGTTTTTT. Protein sequence: CASSSSITGELFF.

Many counts were recorded for this clonotype. The chain joins TRBV24-1 to TRBJ1-1; D possibly corresponds to TRBD1 (6 bases). The CDR3 sequence is 16 residues long. V lost 4 bases and J lost 4, with 18 bases in between. Germline V gene data show CDR1 as KGHDR and CDR2 as SFDVKD. The CDR3 here is CATSDSRGRGSTEAFF. Here the CDR3 DNA reads TGTGCCACCAGTGACTCCAGGGGCCGGGGCTCCACTGAAGCTTTCTTT.

The chain has TRBV5-1 and TRBJ2-5, with a tentative D call TRBD1 (6 bases). The CDR3 has 15 amino acids. The V end lost 4 bases, the J end lost 5 bases, and 18 bases lay between the germline ends. Germline CDR1 reads SGHRS; CDR2 reads YFSETQ. The chain's CDR3 is CASSVALQGSETQYF. Written as DNA, the CDR3 is TGCGCCAGCAGCGTGGCTCTACAGGGTTCGGAGACCCAGTACTTC.

The chain uses TRBV5-1 and TRBJ2-7; D assignment may be TRBD1 or TRBD2 (7 bases each). V lost 7 bases and J 4 bases, leaving 21 bases between the germline ends. Looked up from germline, CDR1 is SGHRS and CDR2 is YFSETQ. This CDR3 contains 15 residues. For the CDR3, the DNA is TGCGCCAGCCGCACGGCTCCAGGGGGGGCGTACGAGCAGTACTTC. As protein: CASRTAPGGAYEQYF.

There are many counts of this clonotype. The V gene is TRBV12-3 or TRBV12-4, the J gene TRBJ2-2, with no clear D. V gave up 2 bases and J gave up 7 bases, with 8 bases separating them. The CDR3 length is 13 residues. CDR3 residues: CASSLPPGGELFF. CDR3 in DNA: TGTGCCAGCAGTTTACCCCCGGGCGGGGAGCTGTTTTTT.

This clonotype was recorded at least ten times. The chain joins TRBV24-1 to TRBJ2-5; 8 nucleotides match TRBD1. Losses at the gene ends were 2 bases for V and 13 bases for J; bases not matched to a gene: 8. In germline, CDR1 is KGHDR, CDR2 SFDVKD. This CDR3 has 13 residues. CDR3 DNA: TGTGCCACCAGTGATTCTCCGGGACAGGTCCCGTACTTC. It translates to CATSDSPGQVPYF.

This clonotype was found many times. The chain is built from TRBV5-7 and TRBJ2-4; D tentatively reads TRBD1 or TRBD2 (5 bases each). TRBV5-7 is filed as an ORF, its function uncertain. The CDR3 loop spans 15 amino acids. The V end was cut by 4 bases, the J end by 8 bases, with 19 bases between. CDR3 sequence: CASSRRDGIHHIQYF. CDR3 nucleotide sequence: TGTGCCAGCAGCCGTCGGGACGGCATTCATCACATTCAGTACTTC.

This chain connects TRBV3-1 to TRBJ1-1; D unresolved. Germline V gene data show CDR1 as LGHDT and CDR2 as YNNKEL (reference sequence). CDR3 length: 13 amino acids. The germline V and J ends were trimmed by 0 bases and 4 bases, with 6 bases remaining between them. The CDR3 sequence is CASSQETGTEAFF. In DNA form, the CDR3 reads TGTGCCAGCAGCCAAGAAACGGGCACTGAAGCTTTCTTT.

This clonotype appeared many times. The chain recombines TRBV12-3 or TRBV12-4 with TRBJ1-1; no firm D call. Trimming shortened V by 6 bases and J by 0 bases, and 8 bases separated the two germline ends. The CDR3 loop spans 13 amino acids. The CDR3 DNA reads TGTGCCAGCAGCTTGGCCTTGAACACTGAAGCTTTCTTT. It codes for CASSLALNTEAFF.

In this sample, this clonotype turned up a few times. The V and J genes are TRBV6-1 and TRBJ2-7; 11 nucleotides align to TRBD2. The V gene's germline CDR1 is MNHNS and CDR2 SASEGT. J gave up 1 base and V 7 bases, and 6 bases lay outside the gene matches. CDR3 length equals 15 residues. The CDR3 sequence is CASMILAGGSYEQYF. The CDR3 DNA follows: TGTGCCAGCATGATCCTAGCGGGAGGTTCCTACGAGCAGTACTTC.

This clonotype was seen only a few times. This chain joins TRBV2 and TRBJ2-1, with TRBD2 identical over 8 bases. The germline V gene has CDR1 SNHLY and CDR2 FYNNEI. The CDR3 spans 14 residues. With 5 bases clipped from V and 8 bases from J, the junction kept 8 bases outside the gene matches. The CDR3 spells CASSTGTSTHEQFF. Written as DNA, the CDR3 is TGTGCCAGCAGTACCGGGACTAGTACTCATGAGCAGTTCTTC. The full variable domain, with the rest looked up from reference TRBV2 and TRBJ2-1, is EPEVTQTPSHQVTQMGQEVILRCVPISNHLYFYWYRQILGQKVEFLVSFYNNEISEKSEIFDDQFSVERPDGSNFTLKIRSTKLEDSAMYFCASSTGTSTHEQFFGPGTRLTVL.

This clonotype came up many times. The CDR3 coding sequence is TGTGCCAGCAGCCCGAACTCGGGGGAGACCCAGTACTTC. Protein product: CASSPNSGETQYF. This chain joins TRBV7-9 and TRBJ2-5; D is perhaps TRBD2 (5 bases). The CDR3 loop spans 13 amino acids. Germline CDR1 is SEHNR and CDR2 is FQNEAQ (reference sequence). The V end lost 5 bases, the J end lost 5 bases, and 12 bases lay between the germline ends.

There are many counts of this clonotype. This chain joins TRBV18 and TRBJ2-1, with TRBD2 identical over 7 bases. The V gene's germline CDR1 is KGHSH and CDR2 LQKENI. Losses at the gene ends were 4 bases for V and 4 bases for J; bases not matched to a gene: 10. This CDR3 has 16 amino acids. The CDR3 nucleotides read TGTGCCAGCTCACTCAGCGGGGCTCGCGAGTACAATGAGCAGTTCTTC. This sequence encodes CASSLSGAREYNEQFF. The full variable domain, completed using reference TRBV18 and TRBJ2-1, is NAGVMQNPRHLVRRRGQEARLRCSPMKGHSHVYWYRQLPEEGLKFMVYLQKENIIDESGMPKERFSAEFPKEGPSILRIQQVVRGDSAAYFCASSLSGAREYNEQFFGPGTRLTVL.

There are many counts of this clonotype. The chain recombines TRBV18 with TRBJ2-1; D call uncertain. In germline, CDR1 is KGHSH, CDR2 LQKENI. The V end lost 1 base, the J end lost 12 bases, and 22 bases lay between the germline ends. This CDR3 is 16 amino acids long. The CDR3 loop reads CASSPREASDHLGQFF. DNA for the CDR3: TGTGCCAGCTCACCACGAGAGGCTTCAGATCATTTAGGGCAGTTCTTC.

The V call is TRBV19, the J call TRBJ2-7; no reliable D call. There are 11 residues in the CDR3. Germline-derived CDR1 and CDR2 are LNHDA and SQIVND (reference sequence). Trimming left V 9 bases short and J 2 bases short, with 8 bases between. CDR3 sequence: CASGPPYEQYF. Written as DNA, the CDR3 is TGTGCCAGCGGACCCCCCTACGAGCAGTACTTC.

This clonotype was observed at least ten times. CDR3 protein: CAISETGTSSDTQYF. CDR3 nucleotides: TGTGCCATCAGTGAGACCGGGACTAGCTCAGATACGCAGTATTTT. The V and J genes are TRBV10-3 and TRBJ2-3; 9 bases are a match to TRBD2. Unmatched junction bases numbered 4, after V lost 2 bases and J lost 4 bases. The V gene's germline CDR1 is ENHRY and CDR2 SYGVKD. The CDR3 length is 15 residues.

This chain links TRBV5-4 with TRBJ2-7; no reliable D call. The CDR3 extends over 15 amino acids. The V end lost 0 bases, the J end lost 7 bases, and 17 bases lay between the germline ends. CDR1 and CDR2 from the germline V gene are SGHNT and YYREEE (reference sequence). DNA of the CDR3: TGTGCCAGCAGCTTGGTCAGCTCCTCCTACAATGAGCAGTACTTC. Its protein is CASSLVSSSYNEQYF.

V is TRBV3-1 and J is TRBJ2-7; 8 nucleotides align to TRBD1. V lost 4 bases and J lost 3; bases outside the gene matches: 5. The germline CDR1 and CDR2 sequences are LGHDT and YNNKEL (reference sequence). The CDR3 totals 14 residues. CDR3 sequence reads: CASSPSTGDYEQYF. In DNA, the CDR3 is TGTGCCAGCAGCCCGTCGACAGGGGACTACGAGCAGTACTTC.

Note on this clonotype: This sequence may be a read error, since a much larger clone differs from it by one base. This rearrangement joins TRBV28 to TRBJ2-2, with D possibly being TRBD1 or TRBD2 (5 bases each). Germline loops: CDR1 MDHEN, CDR2 SYDVKM. This CDR3 spans 13 amino acids. CDR3 in DNA: TGTGCCAGCAGTTTGGGGCACACCGGGGAGCTGCTTTTT. It codes for CASSLGHTGELLF. Complete variable domain (other parts from reference TRBV28 and TRBJ2-2): DVKVTQSSRYLVKRTGEKVFLECVQDMDHENMFWYRQDPGLGLRLIYFSYDVKMKEKGDIPEGYSVSREKKERFSLILESASTNQTSMYLCASSLGHTGELLFGEGSRLTVL.

As for this clonotype: A much bigger clone sits one base away, suggesting this may be a read error. This sequence joins TRBV27 and TRBJ2-1; D may match TRBD1 or TRBD2 (5 bases each). Germline V lookup: CDR1 MNHEY, CDR2 SMNVEV (reference sequence). This CDR3 contains 15 residues. The CDR3 DNA reads as TGTGCCGGCAGATACCGGGGCCACTTAAGGGATGAGCAGTTCTTC. Residues: CAGRYRGHLRDEQFF.

This clonotype was picked up many times. The chain links TRBV12-3 or TRBV12-4 to TRBJ2-1; 7 bases map to TRBD2. The J segment lost 3 bases and the V segment lost 3 bases, leaving 5 bases of the junction unmatched. CDR3 size: 15 residues. The CDR3 reads CASSFSAGVYNEQFF. Here the CDR3 DNA reads TGTGCCAGCAGTTTTAGCGCGGGGGTCTACAATGAGCAGTTCTTC.

This clonotype was detected only a few times. The gene calls are TRBV13 and TRBJ1-6, with D perhaps matching TRBD1 (5 bases). V lost 2 bases and J lost 8, with 13 bases in between. Germline loops: CDR1 PRHDT, CDR2 FYEKMQ (reference sequence). The CDR3 runs to 15 residues. This chain's CDR3 is CASSLSGRADSPLHF. The CDR3 DNA sequence: TGTGCCAGCAGCTTATCAGGGCGTGCTGATTCACCCCTCCACTTT.